What follows are 22 T cell receptor beta chains derived from one specimen sequenced in a study of T-cell reconstitution after alpha-beta-depleted transplantation in children. Unique molecular identifiers were incorporated into the prepared TCRbeta library. TCRdb re-called the PCR reads through MiXCR, storing one row per CDR3 protein. Here the sample spans some 600,000 distinct CDR3 sequences, 13% being singletons. Sample: PBMCs, mostly from graft donor cells, taken 360 days after TCRalphabeta/CD19-depleted stem cell transplant. Receptor source: a male patient between 10 and 17 years old who had a stem cell transplant for acute myeloid leukemia, so the T cells may come from the graft donor.

Points on this clonotype: The germline gene is not matched at one end of the junction; a read error may be the cause. The chain employs TRBV12-3 or TRBV12-4 and TRBJ2-1; D remains unclear. This CDR3 spans 14 amino acids. The CDR3 loop reads CASSLSELSHERFF. CDR3 in DNA: TGTGCCAGCAGCTTGTCGGAGCTCTCCCATGAGCGGTTCTTC.

This clonotype occurred many times. This chain connects TRBV29-1 to TRBJ2-2, with a tentative D call TRBD1 (5 bases). CDR1 is SQVTM, CDR2 ANQGSEA, per germline. The CDR3 consists of 14 residues. Trimming took 3 bases from V and 5 from J, leaving 13 bases between them. As DNA, the CDR3 is TGCAGCGTTGACGGTGGGGCGCGGACCGGGGAGCTGTTTTTT. This codes for CSVDGGARTGELFF.

CDR3 DNA sequence: TGTGCCAGCAGCTTCGGACAGGGGATTGTCGCCCTCCACTTT. It encodes CASSFGQGIVALHF. The chain joins TRBV7-2 to TRBJ1-6, with 9 bases lining up with TRBD1. The CDR3 sequence is 14 residues long. CDR1 is SGHTA and CDR2 is FQGNSA in the germline V gene. After removal of 3 bases from V and 14 bases from J, the junction contained 8 bases not matched to a gene.

The chain is built from TRBV20-1 and TRBJ1-2; D not resolved. The germline V gene has CDR1 DFQATT and CDR2 SNEGSKA (reference sequence). The CDR3 runs 12 residues. The V end was cut by 3 bases, the J end by 4 bases, with 9 bases between. The CDR3 DNA follows: TGCAGTGCTAGGTCCAGTTCCTATGGCTACACCTTC. It encodes CSARSSSYGYTF.

This clonotype was seen a few times. The V gene is TRBV11-2, the J gene TRBJ2-3, with TRBD2 identical over 13 bases. V was clipped by 3 bases and J by 5 bases; unmatched bases: 5. CDR3 length equals 16 residues. Germline loops: CDR1 SGHAT, CDR2 FQNNGV. DNA of the CDR3: TGTGCCAGCAGCTTCCAACTAGCGGGAGGGGAAGATACGCAGTATTTT. Its protein product is CASSFQLAGGEDTQYF.

This chain joins TRBV6-5 and TRBJ2-7, with 7 bases lining up with TRBD2. Germline loops: CDR1 MNHEY, CDR2 SVGAGI. J gave up 1 base and V 4 bases, and 4 bases lay outside the gene matches. The CDR3 consists of 14 residues. CDR3 loop: CASSSSGLSYEQYF. The CDR3 nucleotides read TGTGCCAGCAGTTCTAGCGGACTTTCCTACGAGCAGTACTTC.

Ten or more counts support this clonotype. For the CDR3, the DNA is TGCAGCGTTGGACTAGCCTCCCAAAGTGGGGAGCAGTACTTC. Translation gives CSVGLASQSGEQYF. The V gene is TRBV29-1, the J gene TRBJ2-7; TRBD2 matches at 7 bases. The CDR3 length is 14 residues. CDR1 is SQVTM, CDR2 ANQGSEA, per germline. V was pared by 4 bases and J by 7 bases, with 13 bases of the junction left unmatched.

The V and J genes are TRBV6-2 or TRBV6-3 and TRBJ1-1; no firm D call. The CDR3 extends over 13 amino acids. Germline V gene lookup returns CDR1 MNHEY and CDR2 SVGEGT. Trimming cost V 4 bases and J 1 base, with 7 bases left between them. CDR3 DNA: TGTGCCAGCAGTTCTTTGTCGAACACTGAAGCTTTCTTT. It translates to CASSSLSNTEAFF.

This clonotype was seen more than once but under ten times. The rearrangement joins TRBV20-1 to TRBJ2-5; 8 bases agree with TRBD2. CDR1 and CDR2 from the germline V gene are DFQATT and SNEGSKA (reference sequence). The CDR3 has 21 amino acids. Trimming removed 3 bases from V and 4 bases from J; junction bases left unmatched: 28. CDR3 region: CSASAASGFDLPGGSRETQYF. DNA of the CDR3: TGCAGTGCTAGCGCCGCTAGCGGGTTCGACCTCCCAGGCGGCAGTCGAGAGACCCAGTACTTC.

This clonotype was counted only a few times. V gene TRBV29-1 combines with J gene TRBJ2-4; possibly TRBD2 for D (5 bases). The CDR3 contains 13 residues. Looked up from germline, CDR1 is SQVTM and CDR2 is ANQGSEA. Trimming left V 5 bases short and J 0 bases short, with 8 bases between. DNA of the CDR3: TGCAGCGTTCGGACTTTAGCCAAAAACATTCAGTACTTC. Residues: CSVRTLAKNIQYF.

This clonotype came up a few times. The chain has TRBV20-1 and TRBJ2-5, with TRBD2 matching 11 bases. With V trimmed by 3 bases and J by 9 bases, 9 bases remained unmatched. This CDR3 region has 14 residues. Germline V CDR1 and CDR2: DFQATT, SNEGSKA (reference sequence). CDR3: CSASPSGRLGAQYF. CDR3 DNA: TGCAGTGCTAGCCCTAGCGGGAGGCTAGGGGCCCAGTACTTC.

This chain uses TRBV6-2 or TRBV6-3 with TRBJ1-2, with unresolved D. Germline CDR1 and CDR2: MNHEY and SVGEGT. Trimming cost V 2 bases and J 5 bases, with 9 bases left between them. This CDR3 has 13 residues. CDR3 in DNA: TGTGCCAGCAGTTACGATTGGGCTTATGGCTACACCTTC. Amino acid sequence: CASSYDWAYGYTF.

V gene TRBV18 combines with J gene TRBJ2-7; TRBD1 aligns across 12 bases. In germline, CDR1 is KGHSH, CDR2 LQKENI. This CDR3 contains 16 residues. Trimming removed 3 bases from V and 3 bases from J; junction bases left unmatched: 6. The CDR3 DNA follows: TGTGCCAGCTCACCTGGGACAGGGGGCGTTATCTACGAGCAGTACTTC. Translating it yields CASSPGTGGVIYEQYF.

Comment on this clonotype: This could be a read error, since a much larger clone is one nucleotide away. The CDR3 sequence is CASLDGNTVAFF. DNA for the CDR3: TGTGCCAGCCTGGACGGGAACACTGTAGCTTTCTTT. The J gene is TRBJ1-1, the V gene TRBV7-9; D remains unclear. CDR3 length: 12 residues. CDR1 and CDR2 (germline): SEHNR, FQNEAQ (reference sequence).

There are a few counts of this clonotype. This chain connects TRBV21-1 to TRBJ2-7; the table calls TRBD2, which could not be checked here. TRBV21-1 is flagged as a pseudogene. The CDR3 has 16 amino acids. Here the CDR3 reads CASSKGGGILSYEQYF. CDR3 bases: TGTGCCAGCAGCAAGGGAGGAGGAATCTTATCCTACGAGCAGTACTTC.

This clonotype has more than one count but fewer than ten. This chain joins TRBV7-6 and TRBJ2-3; no firm D call. V was clipped by 2 bases and J by 0 bases, with 18 bases between them. Germline CDR1 SGHVS, CDR2 FNYEAQ. CDR3 length equals 18 residues. The CDR3 loop is CASSLPMWAATSTDTQYF. The CDR3, as DNA: TGTGCCAGCAGCTTACCTATGTGGGCAGCAACTAGCACAGATACGCAGTATTTT.

The CDR3: CSANIAGGSYNEQFF. CDR3 bases: TGCAGTGCAAATATAGCGGGAGGGTCCTACAATGAGCAGTTCTTC. This chain connects TRBV20-1 to TRBJ2-1, with 11 bases lining up with TRBD2. In germline, CDR1 is DFQATT, CDR2 SNEGSKA (reference sequence). The length of the CDR3 is 15 residues. The V and J ends lost 6 bases and 1 base, in that order; junction bases with no gene match: 5.

At least ten counts were recorded for this clonotype. The chain carries TRBV20-1 and TRBJ2-7; D not certain. Trimming left V 6 bases short and J 5 bases short, with 17 bases between. The CDR3 is 13 amino acids. Germline CDR1 reads DFQATT; CDR2 reads SNEGSKA (reference sequence). Here the CDR3 reads CSAVQFSSHEQYF. In DNA form, the CDR3 reads TGCAGTGCCGTACAGTTCTCGTCCCACGAGCAGTACTTC.

This clonotype was observed a handful of times. The DNA of the CDR3 is TGCAGTGCTAGAAATCGGGCAGGGACCTCTGGGGCCAACGTCCTGACTTTC. As protein: CSARNRAGTSGANVLTF. The chain couples TRBV20-1 to TRBJ2-6; D might be TRBD1 or TRBD2, each matching 5 bases. V was cut by 2 bases and J by 0 bases, with 14 bases left in between. Per the germline V gene, CDR1 is DFQATT and CDR2 is SNEGSKA (reference sequence). This CDR3 has 17 amino acids.

This clonotype appeared many times. V gene TRBV24-1 combines with J gene TRBJ2-2; 12 bases are a match to TRBD2. This CDR3 region has 17 residues. After removal of 4 bases from V and 3 bases from J, the junction contained 5 bases not matched to a gene. CDR1 and CDR2 from the germline V gene are KGHDR and SFDVKD. The chain's CDR3 is CATSDPGLAGHTGELFF. In nucleotides, the CDR3 is TGTGCCACCAGTGACCCCGGACTAGCGGGACACACCGGGGAGCTGTTTTTT.

The rearrangement joins TRBV20-1 to TRBJ2-4, with D maybe TRBD1 (5 bases). Germline values: CDR1 DFQATT, CDR2 SNEGSKA (reference sequence). There are 10 residues in the CDR3. With 5 bases removed from V and 8 bases from J, the gap between germline ends came to 7 bases. This CDR3 reads CSAARDIQYF. The CDR3 bases are TGCAGTGCTGCCAGGGACATTCAGTACTTC.

This rearrangement joins TRBV20-1 to TRBJ2-3; D remains unclear. Germline V CDR1 and CDR2: DFQATT, SNEGSKA (reference sequence). This CDR3 has 14 amino acids. Trimming shortened V by 6 bases and J by 0 bases, and 13 bases separated the two germline ends. CDR3 region: CSAQIITSTDTQYF. Written as DNA, the CDR3 is TGCAGTGCCCAGATAATAACTAGCACAGATACGCAGTATTTT.